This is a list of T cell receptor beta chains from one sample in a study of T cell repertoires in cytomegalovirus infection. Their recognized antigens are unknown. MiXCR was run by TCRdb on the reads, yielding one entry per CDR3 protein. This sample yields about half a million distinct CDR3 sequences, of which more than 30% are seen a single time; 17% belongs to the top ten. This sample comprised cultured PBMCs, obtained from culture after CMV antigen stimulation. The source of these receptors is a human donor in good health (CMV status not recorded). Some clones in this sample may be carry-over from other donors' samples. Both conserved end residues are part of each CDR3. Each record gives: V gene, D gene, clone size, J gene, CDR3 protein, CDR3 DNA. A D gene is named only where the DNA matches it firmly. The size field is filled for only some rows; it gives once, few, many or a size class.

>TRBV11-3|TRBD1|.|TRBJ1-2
CASSYRQGMHGYTF
TGTGCCAGCAGCTACAGACAGGGGATGCATGGCTACACCTTC
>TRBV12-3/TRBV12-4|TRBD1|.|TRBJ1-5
CASSRDRGQGAAQPQHF
TGTGCCAGCAGTAGAGACCGGGGACAGGGGGCTGCTCAGCCCCAGCATTTT
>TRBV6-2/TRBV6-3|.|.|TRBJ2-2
CASSYMGSGELFF
TGTGCCAGCAGTTACATGGGGTCCGGGGAGCTGTTTTTT
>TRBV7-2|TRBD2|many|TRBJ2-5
CASSLGGGSETQYF
TGTGCCAGCAGCTTAGGGGGGGGTAGTGAGACCCAGTACTTC
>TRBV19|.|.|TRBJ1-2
CASSIDREYNYGYTF
TGTGCCAGTAGTATTGATAGGGAGTATAACTATGGCTACACCTTC
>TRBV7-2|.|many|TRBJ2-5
CASSLAREETQYF
TGTGCCAGCAGCTTAGCCAGGGAAGAGACCCAGTACTTC
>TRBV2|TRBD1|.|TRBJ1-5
CASSTLHPYRGSNQPQHF
TGTGCCAGCAGTACACTTCACCCGTACAGGGGTAGCAATCAGCCCCAGCATTTT
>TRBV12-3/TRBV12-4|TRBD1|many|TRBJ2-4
CASSGTGWAKNIQYF
TGTGCCAGCAGTGGGACAGGGTGGGCCAAAAACATTCAGTACTTC
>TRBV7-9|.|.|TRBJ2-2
CASSQSRGRAGSNTGELFF
TGTGCCAGCAGCCAATCTCGGGGCAGGGCGGGGTCGAACACCGGGGAGCTGTTTTTT
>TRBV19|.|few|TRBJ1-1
CASSIHTLNTEAFF
TGTGCCAGTAGTATTCATACCTTGAACACTGAAGCTTTCTTT
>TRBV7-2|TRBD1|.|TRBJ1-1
CASSFHPRDRGDAFF
TGTGCCAGCAGCTTCCATCCGAGGGACAGGGGAGATGCTTTCTTT
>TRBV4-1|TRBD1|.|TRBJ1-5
CASSQATGYSNQPQHF
TGCGCCAGCAGCCAAGCGACAGGGTATAGCAATCAGCCCCAGCATTTT
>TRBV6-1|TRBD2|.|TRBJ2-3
CASSTPPGLAPTDTQYF
TGTGCCAGCAGCACACCGCCGGGACTAGCGCCAACAGATACGCAGTATTTT
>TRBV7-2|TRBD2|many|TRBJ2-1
CASSLALSGGTYNEQFF
TGTGCCAGCAGCTTAGCGCTTAGCGGGGGGACTTACAATGAGCAGTTCTTC
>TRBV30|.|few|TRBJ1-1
CAWSRTLNTEAFF
TGTGCCTGGAGCAGGACCTTGAACACTGAAGCTTTCTTT
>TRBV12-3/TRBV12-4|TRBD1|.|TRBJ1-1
CASSQGDRGLEAFF
TGTGCCAGCAGTCAAGGGGACAGGGGGTTGGAAGCTTTCTTT
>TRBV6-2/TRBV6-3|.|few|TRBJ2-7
CASSYHPYEQYF
TGTGCCAGCAGTTACCACCCCTACGAGCAGTACTTC
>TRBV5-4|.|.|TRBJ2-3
CASSFDERAGQYF
TGTGCCAGCAGCTTCGATGAAAGAGCGGGGCAGTATTTT
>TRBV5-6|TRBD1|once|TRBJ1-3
CASSSGQVIPGNTIYF
TGTGCCAGCAGCTCGGGACAGGTCATCCCCGGAAACACCATATATTTT
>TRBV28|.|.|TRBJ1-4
CASNVQGTNEKLFF
TGTGCCAGCAATGTCCAGGGAACTAATGAAAAACTGTTTTTT
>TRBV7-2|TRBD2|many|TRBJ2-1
CASSFKSSGRFRNEQFF
TGTGCCAGCAGCTTTAAGTCTAGCGGGAGGTTCAGGAATGAGCAGTTCTTC
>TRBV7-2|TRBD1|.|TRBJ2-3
CASSLDRGHDTQYF
TGTGCCAGCAGCTTGGACAGGGGGCATGATACGCAGTATTTT
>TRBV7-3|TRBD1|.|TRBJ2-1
CASSQGGQGAGGEQFF
TGTGCCAGCAGCCAAGGGGGCCAGGGGGCAGGGGGTGAGCAGTTCTTC
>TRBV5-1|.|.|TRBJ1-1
CSSRTANTEAFF
TGCTCCTCTCGGACAGCGAACACTGAAGCTTTCTTT
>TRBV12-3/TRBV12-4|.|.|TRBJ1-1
CASTPEMNTEAFF
TGTGCCAGCACCCCTGAGATGAACACTGAAGCTTTCTTT
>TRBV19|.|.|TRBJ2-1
CASSTTAVNEQFF
TGTGCCAGTAGTACCACGGCCGTGAATGAGCAGTTCTTC
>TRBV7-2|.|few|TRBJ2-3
CASSFLGGFTDTQYF
TGTGCCAGCAGCTTTTTAGGAGGTTTCACAGATACGCAGTATTTT
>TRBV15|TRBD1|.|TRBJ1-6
CATSRGDRGSPLHF
TGTGCCACCAGCAGAGGAGACAGGGGCTCACCCCTCCACTTT
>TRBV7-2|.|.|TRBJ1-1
CASSRGVRGSWMNTEAFF
TGTGCCAGCAGCCGGGGGGTCAGGGGCAGTTGGATGAACACTGAAGCTTTCTTT
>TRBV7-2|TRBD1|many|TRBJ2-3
CASSLYGQGSAVPQYF
TGTGCCAGCAGCTTATATGGACAGGGCTCGGCGGTACCGCAGTATTTT
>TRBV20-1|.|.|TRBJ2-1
CSADSPGLNNEQFF
TGCAGTGCTGACTCTCCGGGACTCAACAATGAGCAGTTCTTC
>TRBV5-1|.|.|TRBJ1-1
CASSLASRQARMNTEAFF
TGCGCCAGCAGCTTGGCCAGTCGGCAGGCCAGAATGAACACTGAAGCTTTCTTT
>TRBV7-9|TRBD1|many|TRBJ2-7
CASSSGTGKVYEQYF
TGTGCCAGCAGCTCCGGGACAGGGAAGGTCTACGAGCAGTACTTC
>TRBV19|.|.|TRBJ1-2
CASSIQTQGNYGYTF
TGTGCCAGTAGTATCCAGACACAGGGTAACTATGGCTACACCTTC
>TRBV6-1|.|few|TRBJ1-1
CASTSLRRMNTEAFF
TGTGCCAGCACCTCACTACGTAGGATGAACACTGAAGCTTTCTTT
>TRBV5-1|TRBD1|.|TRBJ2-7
CASTGQGAREQYF
TGCGCCAGCACCGGACAGGGGGCTAGGGAGCAGTACTTC
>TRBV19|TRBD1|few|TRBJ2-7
CASGDRGSSYEQYF
TGTGCCAGCGGGGACAGGGGGAGCTCCTACGAGCAGTACTTC
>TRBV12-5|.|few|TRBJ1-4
CASGLGTDEKLFF
TGTGCTAGTGGTTTGGGGACAGATGAAAAACTGTTTTTT
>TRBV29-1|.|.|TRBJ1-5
CSVQQGGNQPQHF
TGCAGCGTACAACAGGGAGGTAATCAGCCCCAGCATTTT
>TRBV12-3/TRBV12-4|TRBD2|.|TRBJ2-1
CASSLGISGLNYNEQFF
TGTGCCAGCAGTTTGGGGATCTCGGGACTAAACTACAATGAGCAGTTCTTC
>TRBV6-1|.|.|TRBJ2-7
CASNIRDGGAYEQYF
TGTGCCAGCAACATCCGGGACGGAGGAGCCTACGAGCAGTACTTC
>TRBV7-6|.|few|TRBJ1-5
CASSLGVGPQPQHF
TGTGCCAGCAGCTTAGGGGTAGGTCCTCAGCCCCAGCATTTT
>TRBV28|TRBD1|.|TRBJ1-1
CASSKQGAHGAFF
TGTGCCAGCAGCAAACAGGGGGCCCATGGAGCTTTCTTT
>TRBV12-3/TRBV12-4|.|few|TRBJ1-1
CASSLQGFTEAFF
TGTGCCAGCAGTTTACAAGGCTTCACTGAAGCTTTCTTT
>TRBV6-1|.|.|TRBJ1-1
CASSYGSTNTEAFF
TGTGCCAGCAGTTATGGGAGCACAAACACTGAAGCTTTCTTT
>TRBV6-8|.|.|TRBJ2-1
CASSYGTGWGEQFF
TGTGCCAGCAGTTACGGGACGGGGTGGGGAGAGCAGTTCTTC
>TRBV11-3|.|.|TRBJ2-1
CASSLGYGGDEQFF
TGTGCCAGCAGCTTAGGCTATGGAGGCGATGAGCAGTTCTTC
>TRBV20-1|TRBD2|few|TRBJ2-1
CSARDGTRPYNEQFF
TGCAGTGCTAGAGATGGGACTAGACCCTACAATGAGCAGTTCTTC
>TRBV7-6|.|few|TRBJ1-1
CASSLAQSEAFF
TGTGCCAGCAGCTTAGCGCAGTCTGAAGCTTTCTTT